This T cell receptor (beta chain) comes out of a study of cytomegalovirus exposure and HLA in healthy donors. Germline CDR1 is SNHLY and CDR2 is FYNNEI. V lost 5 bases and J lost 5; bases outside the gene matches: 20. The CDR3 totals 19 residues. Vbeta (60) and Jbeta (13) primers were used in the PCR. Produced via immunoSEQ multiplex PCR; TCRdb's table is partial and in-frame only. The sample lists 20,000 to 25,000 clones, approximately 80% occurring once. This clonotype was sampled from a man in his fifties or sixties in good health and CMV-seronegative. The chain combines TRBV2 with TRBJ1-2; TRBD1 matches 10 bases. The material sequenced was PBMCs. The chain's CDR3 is CASSPLPGTGVIQIYGYTF. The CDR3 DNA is TGTGCCAGCAGTCCTCTCCCCGGGACAGGGGTCATTCAGATATATGGCTACACCTTC.